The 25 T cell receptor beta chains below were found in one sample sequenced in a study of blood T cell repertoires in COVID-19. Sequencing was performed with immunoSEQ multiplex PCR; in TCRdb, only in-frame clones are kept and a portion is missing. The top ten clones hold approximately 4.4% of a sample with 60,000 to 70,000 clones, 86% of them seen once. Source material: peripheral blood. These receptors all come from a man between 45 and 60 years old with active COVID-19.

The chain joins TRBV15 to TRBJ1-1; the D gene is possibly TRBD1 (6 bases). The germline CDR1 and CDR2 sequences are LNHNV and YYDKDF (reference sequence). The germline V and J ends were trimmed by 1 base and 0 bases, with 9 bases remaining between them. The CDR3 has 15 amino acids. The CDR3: CATSRADRLNTEAFF. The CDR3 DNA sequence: TGTGCCACCAGCAGAGCAGACAGGCTGAACACTGAAGCTTTCTTT. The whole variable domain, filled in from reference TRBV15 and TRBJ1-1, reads DAMVIQNPRYQVTQFGKPVTLSCSQTLNHNVMYWYQQKSSQAPKLLFHYYDKDFNNEADTPDNFQSRRPNTSFCFLDIRSPGLGDTAMYLCATSRADRLNTEAFFGQGTRLTVV.

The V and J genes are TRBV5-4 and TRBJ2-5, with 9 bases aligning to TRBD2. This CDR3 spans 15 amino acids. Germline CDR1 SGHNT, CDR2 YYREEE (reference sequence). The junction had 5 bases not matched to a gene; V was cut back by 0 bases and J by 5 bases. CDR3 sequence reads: CASSLVAGGEETQYF. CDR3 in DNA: TGTGCCAGCAGCTTGGTTGCGGGAGGGGAGGAGACCCAGTACTTC.

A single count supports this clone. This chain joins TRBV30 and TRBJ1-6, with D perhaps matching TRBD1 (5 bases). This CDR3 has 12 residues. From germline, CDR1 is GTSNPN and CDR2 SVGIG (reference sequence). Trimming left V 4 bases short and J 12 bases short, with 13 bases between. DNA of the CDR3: TGTGCCTGGAAAGACAGATTCGGACCCCTCCACTTT. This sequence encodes CAWKDRFGPLHF. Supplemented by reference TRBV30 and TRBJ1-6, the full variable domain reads SQTIHQWPATLVQPVGSPLSLECTVEGTSNPNLYWYRQAAGRGLQLLFYSVGIGQISSEVPQNLSASRPQDRQFILSSKKLLLSDSGFYLCAWKDRFGPLHFGNGTRLTVT.

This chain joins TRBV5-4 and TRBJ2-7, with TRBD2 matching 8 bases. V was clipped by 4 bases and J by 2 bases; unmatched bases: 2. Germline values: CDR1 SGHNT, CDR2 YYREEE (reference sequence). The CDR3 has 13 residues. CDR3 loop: CASSRAGAYEQYF. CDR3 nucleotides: TGTGCCAGCAGCCGAGCGGGGGCCTACGAGCAGTACTTC.

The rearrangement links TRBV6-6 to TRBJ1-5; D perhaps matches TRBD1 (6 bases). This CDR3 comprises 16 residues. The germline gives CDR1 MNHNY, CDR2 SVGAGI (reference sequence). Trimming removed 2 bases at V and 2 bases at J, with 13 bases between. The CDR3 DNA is TGTGCCAGCAGTTACCGACCGGGACAAGGCAATCAGCCCCAGCATTTT. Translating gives CASSYRPGQGNQPQHF.

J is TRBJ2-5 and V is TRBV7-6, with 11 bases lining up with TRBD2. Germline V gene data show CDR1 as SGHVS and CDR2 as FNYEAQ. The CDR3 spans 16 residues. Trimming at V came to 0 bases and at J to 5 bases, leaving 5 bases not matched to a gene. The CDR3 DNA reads TGTGCCAGCAGCTTAGCGATCCGGACTAGCGGGGAGACCCAGTACTTC. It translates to CASSLAIRTSGETQYF.

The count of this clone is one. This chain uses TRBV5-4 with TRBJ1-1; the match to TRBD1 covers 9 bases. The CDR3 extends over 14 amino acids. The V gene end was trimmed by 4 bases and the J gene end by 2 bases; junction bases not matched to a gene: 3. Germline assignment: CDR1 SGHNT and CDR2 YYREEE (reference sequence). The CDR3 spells CASSRQGGNTEAFF. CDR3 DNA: TGTGCCAGCAGCCGACAGGGGGGAAACACTGAAGCTTTCTTT. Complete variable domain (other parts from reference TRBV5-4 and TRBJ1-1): ETGVTQSPTHLIKTRGQQVTLRCSSQSGHNTVSWYQQALGQGPQFIFQYYREEENGRGNFPPRFSGLQFPNYSSELNVNALELDDSALYLCASSRQGGNTEAFFGQGTRLTVV.

CDR3 region: CASMTVVFSQPQHF. The CDR3 bases are TGTGCCAGTATGACAGTTGTGTTTTCTCAGCCCCAGCATTTT. The V and J genes are TRBV28 and TRBJ1-5, with a tentative D call TRBD1 (5 bases). The V and J ends lost 9 bases and 6 bases respectively, with 18 bases between them. There are 14 residues in the CDR3. Germline V CDR1 and CDR2: MDHEN, SYDVKM.

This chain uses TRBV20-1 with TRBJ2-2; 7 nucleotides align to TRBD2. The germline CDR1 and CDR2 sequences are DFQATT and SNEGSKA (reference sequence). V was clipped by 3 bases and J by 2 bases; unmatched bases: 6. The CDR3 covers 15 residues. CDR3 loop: CSASKGGVNTGELFF. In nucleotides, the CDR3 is TGCAGTGCTAGTAAGGGAGGGGTAAACACCGGGGAGCTGTTTTTT.

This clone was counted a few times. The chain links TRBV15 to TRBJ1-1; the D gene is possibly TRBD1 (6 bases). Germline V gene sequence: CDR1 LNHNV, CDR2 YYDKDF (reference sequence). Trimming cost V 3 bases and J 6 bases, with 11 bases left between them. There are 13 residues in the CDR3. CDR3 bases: TGTGCCACCAGCAGCCGCAACAGGGCTGAAGCTTTCTTT. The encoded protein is CATSSRNRAEAFF.

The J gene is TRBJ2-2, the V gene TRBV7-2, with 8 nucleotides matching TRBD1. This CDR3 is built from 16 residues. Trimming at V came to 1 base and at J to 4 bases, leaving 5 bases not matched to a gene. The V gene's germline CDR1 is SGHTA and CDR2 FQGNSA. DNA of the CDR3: TGTGCCAGCAGCTTAGGGACAGGGTATAGCACCGGGGAGCTGTTTTTT. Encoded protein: CASSLGTGYSTGELFF.

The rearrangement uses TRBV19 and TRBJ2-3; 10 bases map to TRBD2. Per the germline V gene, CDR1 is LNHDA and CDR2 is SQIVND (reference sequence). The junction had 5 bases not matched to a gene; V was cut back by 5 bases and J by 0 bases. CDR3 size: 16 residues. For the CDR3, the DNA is TGTGCCAGTAGTCCGCTAGCGGGAGTGAGCACAGATACGCAGTATTTT. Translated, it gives CASSPLAGVSTDTQYF. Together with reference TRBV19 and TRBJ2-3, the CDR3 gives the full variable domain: DGGITQSPKYLFRKEGQNVTLSCEQNLNHDAMYWYRQDPGQGLRLIYYSQIVNDFQKGDIAEGYSVSREKKESFPLTVTSAQKNPTAFYLCASSPLAGVSTDTQYFGPGTRLTVL.

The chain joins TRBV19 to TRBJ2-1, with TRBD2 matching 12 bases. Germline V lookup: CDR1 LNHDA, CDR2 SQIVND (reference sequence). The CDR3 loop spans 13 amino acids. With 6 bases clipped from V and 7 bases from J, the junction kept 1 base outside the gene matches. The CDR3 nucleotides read TGTGCCAGTAGGACTAGCGGGAGAAATGAGCAGTTCTTC. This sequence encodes CASRTSGRNEQFF.

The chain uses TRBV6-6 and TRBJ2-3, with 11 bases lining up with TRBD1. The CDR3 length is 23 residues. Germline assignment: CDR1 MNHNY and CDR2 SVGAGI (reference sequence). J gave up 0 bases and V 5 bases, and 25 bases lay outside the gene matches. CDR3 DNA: TGTGCCAGCAGTCACAACCCGGGACAGGGGGGCCTACTTATTAGTCTTAGCACAGATACGCAGTATTTT. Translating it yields CASSHNPGQGGLLISLSTDTQYF.

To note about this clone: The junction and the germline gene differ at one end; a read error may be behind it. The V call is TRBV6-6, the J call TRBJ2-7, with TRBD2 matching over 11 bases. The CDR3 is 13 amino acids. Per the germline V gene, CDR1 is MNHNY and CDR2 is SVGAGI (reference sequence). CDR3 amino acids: CASSQLQGLAANF. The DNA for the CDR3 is TGTGCCAGCAGTCAGCTCCAGGGACTAGCGGCAAACTTC.

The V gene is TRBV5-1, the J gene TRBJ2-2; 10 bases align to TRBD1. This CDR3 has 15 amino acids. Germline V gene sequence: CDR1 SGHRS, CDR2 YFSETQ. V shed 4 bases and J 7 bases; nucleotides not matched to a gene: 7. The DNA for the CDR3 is TGCGCCAGCAGCCAAGACAGGGGGCTGAACGGGGAGCTGTTTTTT. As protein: CASSQDRGLNGELFF.

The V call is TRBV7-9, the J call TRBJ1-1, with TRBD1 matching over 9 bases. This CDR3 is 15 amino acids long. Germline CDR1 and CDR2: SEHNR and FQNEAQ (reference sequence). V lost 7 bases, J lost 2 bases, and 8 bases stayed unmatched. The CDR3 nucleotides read TGTGCCAGCACCCTTACGGGACAGGGTAACACTGAAGCTTTCTTT. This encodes CASTLTGQGNTEAFF.

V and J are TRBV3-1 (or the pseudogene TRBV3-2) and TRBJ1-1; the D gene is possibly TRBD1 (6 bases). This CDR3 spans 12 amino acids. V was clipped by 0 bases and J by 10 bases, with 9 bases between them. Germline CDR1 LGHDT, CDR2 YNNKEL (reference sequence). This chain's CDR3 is CASSQETGAAFF. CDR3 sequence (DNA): TGTGCCAGCAGCCAAGAGACAGGCGCAGCTTTCTTT.

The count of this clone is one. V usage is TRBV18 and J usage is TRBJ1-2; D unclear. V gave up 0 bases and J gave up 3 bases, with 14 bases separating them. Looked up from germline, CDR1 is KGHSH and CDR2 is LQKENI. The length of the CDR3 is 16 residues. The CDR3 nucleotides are TGTGCCAGCTCACCACCTGGGTCGGCCCGGGACTATGGCTACACCTTC. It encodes CASSPPGSARDYGYTF.

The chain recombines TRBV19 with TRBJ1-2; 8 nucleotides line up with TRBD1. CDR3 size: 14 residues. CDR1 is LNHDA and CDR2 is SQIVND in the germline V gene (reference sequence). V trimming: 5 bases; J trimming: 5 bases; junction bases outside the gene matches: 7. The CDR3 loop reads CASSADRVTYGYTF. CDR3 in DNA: TGTGCCAGTAGTGCGGACAGGGTAACGTATGGCTACACCTTC.

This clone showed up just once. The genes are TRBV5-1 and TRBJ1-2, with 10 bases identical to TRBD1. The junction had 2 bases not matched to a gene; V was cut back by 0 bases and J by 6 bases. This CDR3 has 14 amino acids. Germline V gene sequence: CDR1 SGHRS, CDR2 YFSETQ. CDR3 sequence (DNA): TGCGCCAGCAGCTTGGGACAGGGGGCCAATGGCTACACCTTC. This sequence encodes CASSLGQGANGYTF. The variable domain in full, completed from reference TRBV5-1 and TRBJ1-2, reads KAGVTQTPRYLIKTRGQQVTLSCSPISGHRSVSWYQQTPGQGLQFLFEYFSETQRNKGNFPGRFSGRQFSNSRSEMNVSTLELGDSALYLCASSLGQGANGYTFGSGTRLTVV.

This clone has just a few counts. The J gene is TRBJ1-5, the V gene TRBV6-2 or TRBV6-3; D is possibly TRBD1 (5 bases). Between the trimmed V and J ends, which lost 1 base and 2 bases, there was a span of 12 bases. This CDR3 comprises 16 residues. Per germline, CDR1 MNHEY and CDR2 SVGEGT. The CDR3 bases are TGTGCCAGCAGTTACTTGGGCGGGGGTGGCAATCAGCCCCAGCATTTT. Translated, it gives CASSYLGGGGNQPQHF.

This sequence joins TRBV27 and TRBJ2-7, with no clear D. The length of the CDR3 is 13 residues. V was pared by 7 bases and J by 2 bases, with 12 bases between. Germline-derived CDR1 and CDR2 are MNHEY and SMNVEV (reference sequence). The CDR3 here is CASMGLSPYEQYF. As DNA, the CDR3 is TGTGCCAGCATGGGCTTGAGCCCCTACGAGCAGTACTTC.

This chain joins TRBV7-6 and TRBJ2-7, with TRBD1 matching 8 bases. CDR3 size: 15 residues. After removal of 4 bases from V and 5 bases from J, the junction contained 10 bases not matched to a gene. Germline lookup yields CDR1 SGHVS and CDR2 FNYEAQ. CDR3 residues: CASSSRRTGLDEQYF. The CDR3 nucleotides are TGTGCCAGCAGCTCCAGAAGGACAGGGCTGGACGAGCAGTACTTC.

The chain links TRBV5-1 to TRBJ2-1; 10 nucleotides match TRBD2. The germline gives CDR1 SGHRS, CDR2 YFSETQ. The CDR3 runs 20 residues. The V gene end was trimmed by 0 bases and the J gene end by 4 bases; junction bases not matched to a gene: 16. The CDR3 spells CASSLAPSGSIFPGYNEQFF. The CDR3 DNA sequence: TGCGCCAGCAGCTTGGCCCCTAGCGGGAGTATCTTCCCCGGATACAATGAGCAGTTCTTC.